The present TCR beta chain was sequenced within a study of blood T cell repertoires in COVID-19. The overall study: In each case, the material was cDNA or gDNA derived from T cells, B-cell-depleted T cells, or PBMCs.

The authors' processing: By means of reference gene primer amplification, nucleated cell counts were estimated. Assay used: immunoSEQ multiplex PCR; TCRdb lists only in-frame clones, some missing. The V and J calls and the clone size are those of that table, but D and trimming were determined from the DNA. The table lists 320,000 or so clones, around nine tenths of them singletons, with around 4.6% in the top ten. Residents of around 24 US areas, aged about 18 to 89 years, made up the participants. Clinical history as reported by participants underpinned cohort assignment. Germline V gene data show CDR1 as LGHDT and CDR2 as YNNKEL (reference sequence). Trimming left V 4 bases short and J 10 bases short, with 8 bases between. This CDR3 has 11 residues.

This chain uses TRBV3-1 (or the pseudogene TRBV3-2) with TRBJ2-1; a possible D gene is TRBD2 (6 bases). The clonotype was recovered from a man aged 25-45 years who had recovered from COVID-19. Source material: PBMCs or T cells enriched from blood (not recorded which). In DNA, the CDR3 is TGTGCCAGCAGCCTCGGGGGAGAGCAGTTCTTC. This gives the protein CASSLGGEQFF.